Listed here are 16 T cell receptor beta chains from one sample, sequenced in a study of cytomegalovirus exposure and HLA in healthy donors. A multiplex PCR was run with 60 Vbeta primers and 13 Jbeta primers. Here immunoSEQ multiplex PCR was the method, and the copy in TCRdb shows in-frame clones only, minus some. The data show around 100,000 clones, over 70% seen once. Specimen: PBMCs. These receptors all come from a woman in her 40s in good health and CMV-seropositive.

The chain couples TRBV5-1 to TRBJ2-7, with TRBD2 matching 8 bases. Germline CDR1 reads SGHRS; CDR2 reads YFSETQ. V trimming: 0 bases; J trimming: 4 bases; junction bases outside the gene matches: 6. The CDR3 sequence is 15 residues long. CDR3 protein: CASSLGGLAVYEQYF. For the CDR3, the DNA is TGCGCCAGCAGCTTGGGTGGACTAGCAGTATACGAGCAGTACTTC.

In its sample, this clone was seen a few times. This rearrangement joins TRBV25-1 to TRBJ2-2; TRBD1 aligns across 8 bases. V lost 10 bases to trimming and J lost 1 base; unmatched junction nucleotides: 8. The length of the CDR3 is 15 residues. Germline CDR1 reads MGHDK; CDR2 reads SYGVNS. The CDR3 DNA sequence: TGTGCCACCAGGGGTGGGACAGGGAACACCGGGGAGCTGTTTTTT. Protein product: CATRGGTGNTGELFF.

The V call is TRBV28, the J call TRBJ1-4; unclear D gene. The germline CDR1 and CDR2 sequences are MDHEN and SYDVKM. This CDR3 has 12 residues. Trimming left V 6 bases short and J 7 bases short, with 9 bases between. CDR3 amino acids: CASSGDREKLFF. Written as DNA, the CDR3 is TGTGCCAGCAGCGGGGATCGTGAAAAACTGTTTTTT.

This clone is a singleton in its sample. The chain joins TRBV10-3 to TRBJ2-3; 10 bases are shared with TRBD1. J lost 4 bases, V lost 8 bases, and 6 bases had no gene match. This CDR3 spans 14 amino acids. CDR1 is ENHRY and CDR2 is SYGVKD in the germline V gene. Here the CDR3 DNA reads TGTGCCATCGCAGGGACAGGGGAGGCAGATACGCAGTATTTT. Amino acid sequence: CAIAGTGEADTQYF.

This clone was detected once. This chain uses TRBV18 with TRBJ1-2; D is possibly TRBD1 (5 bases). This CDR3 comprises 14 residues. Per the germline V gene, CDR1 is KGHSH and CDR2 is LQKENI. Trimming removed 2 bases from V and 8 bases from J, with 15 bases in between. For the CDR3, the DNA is TGTGCCAGCTCACCAGAATCGATTCAGGGAGGCTACACCTTC. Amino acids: CASSPESIQGGYTF.

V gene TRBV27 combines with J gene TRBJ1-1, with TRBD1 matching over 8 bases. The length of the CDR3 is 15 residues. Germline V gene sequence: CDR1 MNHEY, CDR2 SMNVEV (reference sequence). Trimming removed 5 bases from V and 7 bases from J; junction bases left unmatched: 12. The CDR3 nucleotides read TGTGCCAGCAGTATCGCCGGACAGGGATCCAGTGAAGCTTTCTTT. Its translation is CASSIAGQGSSEAFF.

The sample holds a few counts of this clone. The DNA for the CDR3 is TGCGCCAGCAGCTCGCGGACAGGGGAGACGGGCTACGTTGAGCAGTACTTC. As protein: CASSSRTGETGYVEQYF. The rearrangement uses TRBV5-1 and TRBJ2-7, with TRBD1 matching 9 bases. The CDR3 runs 17 residues. CDR1 is SGHRS and CDR2 is YFSETQ in the germline V gene. Losses at the gene ends were 3 bases for V and 7 bases for J; bases not matched to a gene: 17.

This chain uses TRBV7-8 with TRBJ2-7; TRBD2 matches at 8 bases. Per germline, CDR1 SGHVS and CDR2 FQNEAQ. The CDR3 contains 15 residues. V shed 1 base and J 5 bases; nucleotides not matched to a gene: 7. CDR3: CASSLEAGRAHEQYF. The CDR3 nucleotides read TGTGCCAGCAGCTTAGAAGCCGGGAGGGCCCACGAGCAGTACTTC. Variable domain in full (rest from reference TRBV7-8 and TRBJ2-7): GAGVSQSPRYKVAKRGQDVALRCDPISGHVSLFWYQQALGQGPEFLTYFQNEAQLDKSGLPSDRFFAERPEGSVSTLKIQRTQQEDSAVYLCASSLEAGRAHEQYFGPGTRLTVT.

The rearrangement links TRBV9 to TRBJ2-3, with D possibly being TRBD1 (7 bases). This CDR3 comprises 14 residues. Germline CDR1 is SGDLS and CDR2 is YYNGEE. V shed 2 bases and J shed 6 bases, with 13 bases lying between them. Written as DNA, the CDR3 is TGTGCCAGCAGCGTCAGGGGGGCAGCGGATACGCAGTATTTT. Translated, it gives CASSVRGAADTQYF.

The chain's CDR3 is CASRDVPRGVNTEAFF. CDR3 bases: TGCGCCAGCAGGGACGTTCCCCGGGGGGTGAACACTGAAGCTTTCTTT. The chain carries TRBV4-1 and TRBJ1-1; TRBD1 might be the D (5 bases). V shed 6 bases and J shed 0 bases, with 17 bases lying between them. Germline CDR1 is MGHRA and CDR2 is YSYEKL. The CDR3 runs 16 residues.

CDR3 bases: TGCGCCAGCAGGACTAGCGGGGGGGCCGAAGCAGATACGCAGTATTTT. Translating gives CASRTSGGAEADTQYF. This chain joins TRBV5-1 and TRBJ2-3; 14 positions agree with TRBD2. This CDR3 is built from 16 residues. Losses at the gene ends were 5 bases for V and 4 bases for J; bases not matched to a gene: 6. Germline assignment: CDR1 SGHRS and CDR2 YFSETQ.

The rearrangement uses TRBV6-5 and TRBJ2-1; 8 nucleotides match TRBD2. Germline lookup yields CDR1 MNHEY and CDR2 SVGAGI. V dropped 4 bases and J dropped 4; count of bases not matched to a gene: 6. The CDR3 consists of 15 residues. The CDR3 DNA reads TGTGCCAGCAGTTTGGAAGCGGGGGTTTACAATGAGCAGTTCTTC. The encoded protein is CASSLEAGVYNEQFF.

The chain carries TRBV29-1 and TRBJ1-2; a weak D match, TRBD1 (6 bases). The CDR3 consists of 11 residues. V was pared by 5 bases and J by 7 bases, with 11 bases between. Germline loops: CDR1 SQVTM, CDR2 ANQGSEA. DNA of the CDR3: TGCAGCGTTACAGGGTTGGGTGGCTACACCTTC. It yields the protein CSVTGLGGYTF.

The CDR3 nucleotides are TGTGCCAGCAGACCAACTGCCGCCAACACTGAAGCTTTCTTT. Translating it yields CASRPTAANTEAFF. The chain joins TRBV27 to TRBJ1-1; D gene ambiguous. Germline lookup yields CDR1 MNHEY and CDR2 SMNVEV (reference sequence). V gave up 6 bases and J gave up 2 bases, with 13 bases separating them. The CDR3 runs 14 residues.

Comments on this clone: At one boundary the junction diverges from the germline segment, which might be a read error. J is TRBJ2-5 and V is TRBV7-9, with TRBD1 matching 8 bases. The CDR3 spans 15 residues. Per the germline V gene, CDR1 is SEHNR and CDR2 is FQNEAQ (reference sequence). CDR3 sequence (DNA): TGTTCCAGCAGCTTAGGTGGGACAGGTCAAGAGACCCAGTACTTC. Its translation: CSSSLGGTGQETQYF.

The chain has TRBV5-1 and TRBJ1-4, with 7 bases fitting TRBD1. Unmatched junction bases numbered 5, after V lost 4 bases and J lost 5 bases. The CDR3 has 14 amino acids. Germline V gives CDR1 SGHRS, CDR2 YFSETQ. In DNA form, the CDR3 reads TGCGCCAGCAGCGCGACGACAGGGAATGAAAAACTGTTTTTT. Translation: CASSATTGNEKLFF.